This T cell receptor (beta chain) is drawn from a study of blood T cell repertoires in COVID-19. Study-wide context: Nucleic acid was either cDNA or gDNA, and it came from T cells, B-cell-depleted T cells, or PBMCs.

Trimming took 3 bases from V and 4 from J, leaving 6 bases between them. The CDR3 extends over 12 amino acids. The germline V gene encodes CDR1 LGHDT and CDR2 YNNKEL (reference sequence). Clones were sequenced by immunoSEQ multiplex PCR, and TCRdb holds only the in-frame ones, with some missing. The sample has 450,000 to 500,000 clones; about 90% are singletons. The sequencing sample was made of PBMCs or T cells enriched from blood (not recorded which). The clonotype originates from a woman under 30 who had recovered from COVID-19. The chain uses TRBV3-1 (or the pseudogene TRBV3-2) and TRBJ2-5; D may be TRBD2 (5 bases). Here the CDR3 DNA reads TGTGCCAGCAGCCAGAGGGTAGAGACCCAGTACTTC. Translation gives CASSQRVETQYF.